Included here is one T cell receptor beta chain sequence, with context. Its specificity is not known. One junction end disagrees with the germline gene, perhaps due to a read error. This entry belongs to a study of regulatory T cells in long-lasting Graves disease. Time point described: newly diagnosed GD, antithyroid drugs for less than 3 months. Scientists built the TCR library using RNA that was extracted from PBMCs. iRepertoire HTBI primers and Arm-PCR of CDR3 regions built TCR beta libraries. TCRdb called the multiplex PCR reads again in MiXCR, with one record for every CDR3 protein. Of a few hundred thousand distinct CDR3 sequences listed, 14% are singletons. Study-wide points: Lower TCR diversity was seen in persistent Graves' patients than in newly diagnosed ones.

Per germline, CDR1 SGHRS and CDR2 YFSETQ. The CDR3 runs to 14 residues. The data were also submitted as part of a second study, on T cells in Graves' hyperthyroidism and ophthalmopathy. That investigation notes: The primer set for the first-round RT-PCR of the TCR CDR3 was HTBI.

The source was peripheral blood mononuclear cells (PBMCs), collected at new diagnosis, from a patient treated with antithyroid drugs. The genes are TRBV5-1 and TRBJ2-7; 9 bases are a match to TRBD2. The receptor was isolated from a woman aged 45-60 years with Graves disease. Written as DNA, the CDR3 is TGCGCCAGCAGCCCGGGACTAGCAAGCTGGGAGCATTACTTC. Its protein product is CASSPGLASWEHYF. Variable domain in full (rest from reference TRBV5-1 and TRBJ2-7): KAGVTQTPRYLIKTRGQQVTLSCSPISGHRSVSWYQQTPGQGLQFLFEYFSETQRNKGNFPGRFSGRQFSNSRSEMNVSTLELGDSALYLCASSPGLASWEHYFGPGTRLTVT.